The source of this T cell receptor (beta chain) is a study of OX40 agonist ivuxolimab in advanced cancers. Study in general: Previous treatment with anti-PD-1, anti-PD-L1 or anti-CTLA-4 therapy was allowed; 35% to 50% had received some.

This CDR3 contains 14 residues. V dropped 0 bases and J dropped 5 bases, with 10 bases sitting between them. CDR1 is MGHRA, CDR2 YSYEKL, per germline. Some clones are missing from TCRdb's copy, which holds only in-frame ones; the method was immunoSEQ multiplex PCR. The repertoire holds 80,000 to 100,000 clones, with 70% to 90% as singletons. This clone was seen a few times. Patients who had autoimmune disease history or got systemic immunosuppression were left out. The receptor was isolated from an adult with an advanced solid tumor such as melanoma, head and neck, liver or kidney cancer. The chain carries TRBV4-1 and TRBJ1-2; D may be TRBD1 (6 bases). Sequenced material: CD4+ or CD8+ T cells sorted from blood, taken in a trial of the OX40 agonist ivuxolimab. This CDR3 is CASSQDPTGYGYTF. The CDR3 DNA sequence: TGCGCCAGCAGCCAAGATCCAACAGGGTATGGCTACACCTTC.